The clone carrying this T cell receptor (beta chain) was observed many times. Antigen unknown. The data were produced by immunoSEQ multiplex PCR, yet TCRdb's version contains in-frame clones alone and is incomplete. The sample includes about 39,000 clones, none of them occurring once. This record comes from a study of T cells after posttransplantation cyclophosphamide. General study points: Recipient CMV seropositivity and CMV reactivation strongly tracked TRB clonality. Skin or GI-infiltrating T cells shared few TRB sequences with blood. Later blood repertoires were often dominated by clones from the donor CD8+ memory compartment.

This CDR3 is 13 amino acids long. Between the trimmed V and J ends, which lost 5 bases and 12 bases, there was a span of 20 bases. Germline CDR1 is MNHNY and CDR2 is SVGAGI (reference sequence). Peripheral blood was collected from the related graft donor on the marrow donation day. The source of this sequence is a woman in her fifties or sixties in good health and a related stem cell transplant donor. The chain is built from TRBV6-6 and TRBJ2-7; possible D gene TRBD1, 6 bases. The sequenced material came from PBMCs. CDR3 region: CASSDKQGIFLYF. The CDR3, as DNA: TGTGCCAGCAGTGACAAACAGGGTATTTTCTTGTACTTC.